The sequence of this T cell receptor (beta chain) was determined in a study of blood T cell repertoires in COVID-19. Study-level background: Sites in the United States, Italy and Spain provided acute and convalescent COVID-19 samples. Sample material is recorded as cDNA or gDNA derived from T cells, B-cell-depleted T cells, or PBMCs.

Germline CDR1 is KGHDR and CDR2 is SFDVKD. V shed 3 bases and J 6 bases; nucleotides not matched to a gene: 9. This CDR3 region has 15 residues. Data came from immunoSEQ multiplex PCR; TCRdb stores just in-frame clones and leaves some out. The sample carries approximately 100,000 clones, about 90% recorded once. The receptor's source is a man aged 45-65 years with acute or convalescent COVID-19. The sequencing input was peripheral blood. V is TRBV24-1 and J is TRBJ2-7; 8 nucleotides agree with TRBD2. CDR3 DNA sequence: TGTGCCACCAGTGATGCCCAGACGGGGGGGCGCGAGCAGTACTTC. This sequence encodes CATSDAQTGGREQYF.